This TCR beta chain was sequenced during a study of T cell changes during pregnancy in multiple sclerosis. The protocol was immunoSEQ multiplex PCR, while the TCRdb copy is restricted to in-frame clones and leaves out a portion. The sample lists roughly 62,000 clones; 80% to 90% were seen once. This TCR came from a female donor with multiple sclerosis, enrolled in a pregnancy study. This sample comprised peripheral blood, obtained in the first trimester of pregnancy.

CDR3: CASSPIQGNYGYTF. The CDR3 nucleotides read TGCGCCAGCAGCCCCATACAGGGTAACTATGGCTACACCTTC. The chain uses TRBV5-1 and TRBJ1-2; a weak D match, TRBD1 (6 bases). The CDR3 length is 14 residues. From germline, CDR1 is SGHRS and CDR2 YFSETQ. V lost 4 bases to trimming and J lost 1 base, with 11 bases between them.